This TCR beta chain was profiled in a study of PD-1 blockade in classical Hodgkin lymphoma. Findings and limits, study-wide: TCR diversity rose significantly by C4D1 in CD4+ but not CD8+ cells. At baseline, newly diagnosed patients reportedly showed less TCR diversity than healthy donors.

The assay was immunoSEQ multiplex PCR, and TCRdb's table has in-frame clones only and misses some. The repertoire holds approximately 52,000 clones, with approximately 86% as singletons. This clone was observed a handful of times. Its antigen remains unidentified. Time point reported: cycle 4 day 1 (C4D1), after five to seven weeks of nivolumab. Autologous stem cell transplantation was followed by relapse in every patient, and brentuximab vedotin exposure varied. The CDR3 runs to 14 residues. CDR1 and CDR2 (germline): MGHRA, YSYEKL. V was pared by 4 bases and J by 3 bases, with 12 bases between. The chain links TRBV4-1 to TRBJ1-2; no firm D call. The receptor's source is a human donor with classical Hodgkin lymphoma. Sequenced here: peripheral blood mononuclear cells (PBMCs), sampled before the fourth cycle of nivolumab. This CDR3 is CASSREDRDYGYTF. In nucleotides, the CDR3 is TGCGCCAGCAGCCGAGAGGACCGCGACTATGGCTACACCTTC.